These T cell receptor beta chains were read from a single sample in a study of CDR3 diversity in severe acne. TCRdb reprocessed the PCR reads with MiXCR, giving one entry per CDR3 protein. The sample lists some 85,000 distinct CDR3 sequences, about 53% occurring once. Sequencing used blood. These receptors were taken from a male donor with severe acne vulgaris. Each CDR3 is given without its conserved first and last residue.

v_call | cdr3_aa
TRBV10-3 | AIRLPEGPRGEQY
TRBV7-2 | ASSATGQGRAEAF
TRBV24-1 | ATSDYSGTGDQRESSYNEQF
TRBV2 | ASSEVGSPLH
TRBV7-8 | ASSLGGQGDTEAF
TRBV20-1 | SAPKQGVADTQY
TRBV25-1 | ASSDPGGNTEAF
TRBV29-1 | SVVRGDLGYT
TRBV13 | ASSLGIGQGYYEQY
TRBV4-1 | ASSQPTLGSYNEQF
TRBV14 | ASSRVRRRPQETQY
TRBV19 | ASSPGRSGNTIY
TRBV20-1 | SAAKRGETYEQY
TRBV5-1 | ASSLVDRGLGANVTGELF
TRBV7-2 | ASSLPVTGNTIY
TRBV7-2 | ASSPGGVYGYEQY
TRBV10-3 | AISSSGGSNQPQH
TRBV9 | ASSVAYRSSGNTIY
TRBV13 | ASSLGMKDRGRTINTGELF
TRBV29-1 | SVDGGRQGSYEQY
TRBV29-1 | SVDTGTYEQY
TRBV5-1 | ASSNGADWRDTEAF
TRBV20-1 | SAPGRGLGTEAF
TRBV7-6 | ASSRTGTGSYEQY